This T cell receptor beta chain is drawn from a study of PD-1 blockade in mismatch repair-deficient tumors. Study-level findings and limits: Tumor-resident clones, often undetectable pretreatment in blood, expanded then contracted after pembrolizumab.

Note on this clone: No antigen is known for it.

TCRdb keeps only in-frame clones here, not all; method: immunoSEQ multiplex PCR. The sample shows some 27,000 clones, approximately 84% of them seen only once. This CDR3 contains 12 residues. After removal of 0 bases from V and 8 bases from J, the junction contained 1 base not matched to a gene. The germline gives CDR1 SGHNT, CDR2 YYREEE (reference sequence). The clonotype was recovered from an adult with mismatch repair-deficient cancer. J is TRBJ1-1 and V is TRBV5-4; 7 bases map to TRBD1. The sample in question was PBMCs, obtained before pembrolizumab treatment. The CDR3 loop is CASSLVGGEAFF. The CDR3 coding sequence is TGTGCCAGCAGCTTGGTAGGGGGCGAAGCTTTCTTT.